The clone carrying this T cell receptor beta chain came up many times. What it recognizes is unknown. This sample is drawn from a study of T cell repertoires in cytomegalovirus infection. TCRdb fed the reads into MiXCR, producing one record per CDR3 protein. The sample records fewer than 550,000 distinct CDR3 sequences, about 30% being singletons. Study-wide findings and caveats: Summed public TCR beta family frequency identified CMV carriers bearing the relevant HLA. Dominating the ex vivo response were TCR beta clonotypes that were CMV-specific and HLA-C-restricted.

CDR1 is SGHTA and CDR2 is FQGNSA in the germline V gene. V lost 5 bases and J 2 bases, leaving 6 bases between the germline ends. The CDR3 is made up of 12 amino acids. The sequence was obtained from a human donor in good health (CMV status not recorded). Some clones in this sample may be carry-over from other donors' samples. The sequenced sample consisted of PBMCs. This rearrangement joins TRBV7-2 to TRBJ1-1; D ambiguous. The CDR3 loop is CASSPYNTEAFF. DNA for the CDR3: TGTGCCAGCAGCCCTTATAACACTGAAGCTTTCTTT.